This TCR beta chain was found in a study of long-term antiretroviral therapy in people with HIV. Overall study results and limits: Blood obtained between the mid-2000s and the late 2010s may reflect older ART regimens. Following ART, diversity rose but still fell short of transplant donor controls. Repertoires in HIV (unlike those of controls) had narrower CDR3 length ranges.

The immunoSEQ assay was v3.0, run at survey level. Sequencing aimed at roughly 40,000-55,000 T-cell genomes per sample. Only in-frame clones appear in the TCRdb table, and some are missing; sequencing was by immunoSEQ multiplex PCR. The table includes about 31,000 clones, roughly 83% detected once. CDR1 is MNHNS and CDR2 is SASEGT in the germline V gene. CDR3 size: 14 residues. V was clipped by 5 bases and J by 4 bases; unmatched bases: 5. About this clone itself: Its target is unknown.

This receptor was taken from a man aged 18 to 35 with HIV. Sample: unsorted PBMCs, taken 1.9 years after starting antiretroviral therapy. This rearrangement joins TRBV6-1 to TRBJ1-3; the match to TRBD1 covers 7 bases. The CDR3: CASSTGASGNTIYF. CDR3 DNA sequence: TGTGCCAGCAGTACAGGGGCTTCAGGAAACACCATATATTTT.